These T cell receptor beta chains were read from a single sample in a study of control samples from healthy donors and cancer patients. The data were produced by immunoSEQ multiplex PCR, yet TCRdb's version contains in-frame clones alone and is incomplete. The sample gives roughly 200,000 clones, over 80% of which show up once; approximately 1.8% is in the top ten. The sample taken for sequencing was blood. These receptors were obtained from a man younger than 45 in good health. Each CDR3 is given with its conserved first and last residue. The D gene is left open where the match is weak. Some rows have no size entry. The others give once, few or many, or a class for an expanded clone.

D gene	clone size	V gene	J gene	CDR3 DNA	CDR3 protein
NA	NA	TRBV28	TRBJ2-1	TGTGCCAGCAGTAAACAGCCCAATGAGCAGTTCTTC	CASSKQPNEQFF
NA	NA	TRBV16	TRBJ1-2	TGTGCCAGCAGCCAATCTCGGGGGGACTATGGCTACACCTTC	CASSQSRGDYGYTF
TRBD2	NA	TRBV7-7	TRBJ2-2	TGTGCCAGCAGCACCTGGACTAGCGGAGTCACCGGGGAGCTGTTTTTT	CASSTWTSGVTGELFF
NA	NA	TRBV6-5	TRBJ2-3	TGTGCCAGTGCCCTTGGGGGGGCGACAGATACGCAGTATTTT	CASALGGATDTQYF
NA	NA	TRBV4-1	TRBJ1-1	TGCGCCAGCAGATCAAACCGGGGAGGGGTTAGGTTGAACACTGAAGCTTTCTTT	CASRSNRGGVRLNTEAFF
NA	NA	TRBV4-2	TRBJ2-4	TGTGCCAGCAGCCAATTGGGGGGAGGGGGTCAGGACATTCAGTACTTC	CASSQLGGGGQDIQYF
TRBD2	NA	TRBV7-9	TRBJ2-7	TGTGCCAGCAGCCAAAGCGCCGGGACTAGGGTTTTCTACGAGCAGTACTTC	CASSQSAGTRVFYEQYF
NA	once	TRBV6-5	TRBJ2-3	TGTGCCAGCAGCGACAGGACACCTAGCACAGATACGCAGTATTTT	CASSDRTPSTDTQYF
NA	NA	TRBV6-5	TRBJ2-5	TGTGCCAGCATCTCCTCACAGGCACCCCAAGAGACCCAGTACTTC	CASISSQAPQETQYF
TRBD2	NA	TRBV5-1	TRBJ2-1	TGCGCCAGCAGCGTGGAATCTAGCGGGGGGACTATTTACAATGAGCAGTTCTTC	CASSVESSGGTIYNEQFF
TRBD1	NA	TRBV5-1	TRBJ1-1	TGCGCCAGCAGCTTGCGAACGGGACAGGGGTTTGACACTGAAGCTTTCTTT	CASSLRTGQGFDTEAFF
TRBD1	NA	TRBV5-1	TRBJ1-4	TGCGCCAGCAGCCAACAGGGGTACGCCGAAAAACTGTTTTTT	CASSQQGYAEKLFF
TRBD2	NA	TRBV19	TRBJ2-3	TGTGCCAGTAGGAGGACTAGCGGGGGGAAAGCAGATACGCAGTATTTT	CASRRTSGGKADTQYF
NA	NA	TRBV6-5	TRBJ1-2	TGTGCCAGCAGTTATAGCGAAGGGGGAGTCTATGGCTACACCTTC	CASSYSEGGVYGYTF
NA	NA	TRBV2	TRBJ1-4	TGTGCCAACCTGAAGGGTTCGGGTGAAAAACTGTTTTTT	CANLKGSGEKLFF
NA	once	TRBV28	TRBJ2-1	TGTGCCAGCAGTGCCCCCCCAGGGGAAAAGTTCTTC	CASSAPPGEKFF
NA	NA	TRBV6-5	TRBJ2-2	TGTGCCAGCAGTTACTGCCCAGGTCGAACCGGGGAGCTGTTTTTT	CASSYCPGRTGELFF
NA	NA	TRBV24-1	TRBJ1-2	TGTGCCACCAGTGACTCTCCGGGTAGCTATGGCTACACCTTC	CATSDSPGSYGYTF
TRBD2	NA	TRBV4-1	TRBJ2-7	TGCGCCAGCAGCCAACAACTAGCGGGGGGGCCCTACGAGCAGTACTTC	CASSQQLAGGPYEQYF
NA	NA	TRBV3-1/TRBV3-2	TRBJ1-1	TGTGCCAGCAGCCAAGATCAATTTAGGTACACTGAAGCTTTCTTT	CASSQDQFRYTEAFF
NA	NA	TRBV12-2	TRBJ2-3	TGTGCAAGTCGCTTAGTTAGTGGGGACGGAGCGGCTAGCACAGATACGCAGTATTTT	CASRLVSGDGAASTDTQYF
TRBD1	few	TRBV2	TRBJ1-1	TGTGCCATAAAGCCTCTTCGCCGGACAGGTGGGTCGAACACTGAAGCTTTCTTT	CAIKPLRRTGGSNTEAFF
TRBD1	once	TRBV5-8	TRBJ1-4	TGTGCCAGCAGTGGGGACAGGGGGAACGAAAAACTGTTTTTT	CASSGDRGNEKLFF
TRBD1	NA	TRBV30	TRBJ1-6	TGTGCCTGGAGGCTACAGGGGCTTGGGTCACCCCTCCACTTT	CAWRLQGLGSPLHF
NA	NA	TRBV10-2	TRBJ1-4	TGCGCCAGCAGTGACCCTTACCCCAGATCAACTAATGAAAAACTGTTTTTT	CASSDPYPRSTNEKLFF
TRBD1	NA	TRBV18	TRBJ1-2	TGTGCCAGCTCACGGAAGGACAGGGGATGGTATGGCTACACCTTC	CASSRKDRGWYGYTF
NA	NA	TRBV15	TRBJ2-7	TGTGCCACCAGCAGTTACCAGGGGTCCTACGAGCAGTACTTC	CATSSYQGSYEQYF
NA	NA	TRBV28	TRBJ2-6	TGTGCCAGCAGCAGGGATTCTTCTGGGGCCAACGTCCTGACTTTC	CASSRDSSGANVLTF